The 8 T cell receptor beta chains below come from one sample, sequenced in a study of shared clonotypes between healthy human individuals (dated by TCRdb to the early 2020s). The library was prepared using the immunoSEQ multiplex PCR assay. TCRdb provides this immuneACCESS table in a form limited to in-frame rearrangements. Some clones are lacking; in checked studies, under half of them reflect an unresolved V gene, and why the rest are absent is not known. This sample is represented by about 960,000 clones; approximately 80% of them were singletons. The top ten constitute about 1.5% of the sample. The material sequenced was memory CD4+ T cells sorted from blood. The cell subset or site tag for this specimen amounts to: CD45RA-negative fraction. The receptor set was obtained from a man between 18 and 35 years old in good health.

This clone came up a few times. The CDR3 is CASSPWTGGYEQYF. For the CDR3, the DNA is TGTGCCAGCAGTCCTTGGACAGGGGGCTACGAGCAGTACTTC. J is TRBJ2-7 and V is TRBV28, with 10 nucleotides matching TRBD1. Germline V lookup: CDR1 MDHEN, CDR2 SYDVKM. V shed 5 bases, J shed 3 bases, and the junction held 4 bases outside the gene matches. The CDR3 sequence is 14 residues long.

The chain has TRBV18 and TRBJ1-1; D is unresolved. The CDR3 extends over 16 amino acids. Germline loops: CDR1 KGHSH, CDR2 LQKENI. Trimming stripped 1 base from V and 7 bases from J, with 19 bases between. The CDR3 sequence: CASSPQLRLGLGEAFF. CDR3 sequence (DNA): TGTGCCAGCTCACCACAATTACGTCTAGGGTTGGGTGAAGCTTTCTTT.

The chain recombines TRBV10-3 with TRBJ2-5, with D tentatively TRBD1 or TRBD2 (7 bases each). Per the germline V gene, CDR1 is ENHRY and CDR2 is SYGVKD. The ends were cut back, 10 bases at V and 0 bases at J, with 12 bases in the middle. This CDR3 spans 13 amino acids. CDR3 DNA: TGTGCCACAGCGGGACAGCACCAAGAGACCCAGTACTTC. This gives the protein CATAGQHQETQYF.

This chain uses TRBV18 with TRBJ1-5; D possibly corresponds to TRBD1 (6 bases). The V gene's germline CDR1 is KGHSH and CDR2 LQKENI. Deletions cut 3 bases from V and 9 bases from J, with 18 bases between. This CDR3 has 15 residues. The DNA for the CDR3 is TGTGCCAGCTCACCCGGGAACAGGGCACAATCGCCCCAGCATTTT. This gives the protein CASSPGNRAQSPQHF.

The V gene is TRBV10-3, the J gene TRBJ1-1, with D possibly being TRBD1 (6 bases). The V and J ends lost 7 bases and 8 bases respectively, with 20 bases between them. Looked up from germline, CDR1 is ENHRY and CDR2 is SYGVKD. CDR3 length: 14 residues. Written as DNA, the CDR3 is TGTGCCATCACCCCGAGACAGGATAACTTGGAAGCTTTCTTT. Encoded protein: CAITPRQDNLEAFF.

This chain connects TRBV11-3 to TRBJ2-7, with no clear D. The V end lost 4 bases, the J end lost 0 bases, and 10 bases lay between the germline ends. From germline, CDR1 is SGHNT and CDR2 YENEEA. This CDR3 has 14 amino acids. The CDR3 DNA is TGTGCCAGCAGCTCTTCATTCTCCTCCTACGAGCAGTACTTC. This encodes CASSSSFSSYEQYF.

This clone was observed a few times. The chain is built from TRBV18 and TRBJ1-2; unclear D gene. Per the germline V gene, CDR1 is KGHSH and CDR2 is LQKENI. Trimming stripped 3 bases from V and 3 bases from J, with 11 bases between. The CDR3 is 14 residues long. CDR3 in amino acids: CASSPNEGYYGYTF. The CDR3 nucleotides read TGTGCCAGCTCACCTAATGAAGGGTACTATGGCTACACCTTC. Full variable domain (outside the CDR3, taken from reference TRBV18 and TRBJ1-2): NAGVMQNPRHLVRRRGQEARLRCSPMKGHSHVYWYRQLPEEGLKFMVYLQKENIIDESGMPKERFSAEFPKEGPSILRIQQVVRGDSAAYFCASSPNEGYYGYTFGSGTRLTVV.

The V gene is TRBV10-3, the J gene TRBJ1-1, with a tentative D call TRBD1 (6 bases). Germline V CDR1 and CDR2: ENHRY, SYGVKD. V gave up 6 bases and J gave up 8 bases, with 16 bases separating them. The CDR3 has 13 amino acids. The CDR3 DNA is TGTGCCATCAGCGTACTCAGGGGAAGCGAAGCTTTCTTT. It is translated as CAISVLRGSEAFF.